This TCR beta chain was captured by sequencing in a study of blood T cell repertoires in COVID-19. About the research overall: The cDNA or gDNA used as material had been derived from T cells, B-cell-depleted T cells, or PBMCs.

This CDR3 has 13 amino acids. Germline CDR1 and CDR2: MNHEY and SVGAGI. With 5 bases removed from V and 6 bases from J, the gap between germline ends came to 11 bases. Authors' methods: From reference gene primer amplification, estimates of nucleated cell counts were derived. Sequencing used immunoSEQ multiplex PCR; TCRdb keeps in-frame clones, though not all of them. For V, J and clone size, that table is used; D and trimming come from the DNA. Of under 150,000 clones listed, 80% to 90% are singletons. The chain has TRBV6-5 and TRBJ1-5; tentative D call: TRBD1 (5 bases). Sequencing was carried out using peripheral blood. This TCR derives from a human donor in a cohort sampled during active COVID-19. DNA of the CDR3: TGTGCCAGCAGTCCCCCAGGGTCTCAGCCCCAGCATTTT. It codes for CASSPPGSQPQHF.